This record concerns one T cell receptor (beta chain) sequence. Antigen specificity is unknown. An end of the junction does not agree with germline; a read error may underlie this. These data are taken from a study of T cells after yellow fever vaccination. Overall study: Preparing low-cell-number fractions relied on SMART-Seq v4 Ultra Low Input. Findings of the study overall: Highly abundant clonotypes carried over from the bulk population could end up in FACS-sorted repertoires as contaminants. Re-detected after boosting: most primary clones, 96% of CD4 and 88% of CD8. The secondary response was weaker, and its peak arrived faster, on day 5 versus 15.

In germline, CDR1 is DFQATT, CDR2 SNEGSKA (reference sequence). This CDR3 spans 13 amino acids. One entry per CDR3 protein, called by TCRdb with MiXCR from the 5' RACE reads. The sample has over 150,000 distinct CDR3 sequences; 6.2% are singletons. The chain uses TRBV20-1 and TRBJ1-5; tentatively, D is TRBD1 (5 bases). The sequenced sample was CD4+ T cells sorted from PBMCs, obtained on the day of the first yellow fever vaccination. The clonotype originates from a man in his late teens or twenties who received the YFV17D yellow fever vaccine. CDR3 region: CSARGDLNQPQHF. Here the CDR3 DNA reads TGCAGTGCAAGAGGGGACTTAAATCAGCCCCAGCATTTT.